The clone carrying this TCR beta chain was detected many times. The antigen is unknown. With iRepertoire HTBI primers and Arm-PCR of CDR3 regions, TCR beta libraries were built. TCRdb re-analysed the multiplex PCR reads in MiXCR, keeping a single row per CDR3 protein. Of about 350,000 distinct CDR3 sequences in the sample, about 17% were seen once. The data were obtained in a study of regulatory T cells in long-lasting Graves disease. In the study overall: Graves' patients who were just diagnosed had used antithyroid drugs for under 3 months. Study-wide points: Samples came from peripheral blood alone, without thyroid tissue.

The CDR3 is 13 residues long. J lost 7 bases, V lost 6 bases, and 3 bases had no gene match. Sample time point: newly diagnosed GD, antithyroid drugs for less than 3 months. The TCR library was made from RNA that had been extracted from PBMCs in TRIzol. A further study also used this sample, focusing on T cells in Graves' hyperthyroidism and ophthalmopathy. As that study records: An initial round of RT-PCR targeting the TCR CDR3 relied on the HTBI primer set. Most expanded thyroid clonotypes above 0.001 also appeared in blood.

The chain combines TRBV12-3 or TRBV12-4 with TRBJ1-2; 12 bases agree with TRBD1. The receptor was isolated from a woman between 18 and 29 years old with Graves disease. The starting material was peripheral blood mononuclear cells (PBMCs), obtained at new diagnosis, from a patient treated with antithyroid drugs. CDR3 in amino acids: CASRGTGGGGYTF. In DNA form, the CDR3 reads TGTGCCAGCAGAGGGACAGGGGGCGGTGGCTACACCTTC.